The text below deals with one TCR beta chain. The data originate from a study of blood T cell repertoires in COVID-19. About the research overall: Specimens from acute and convalescent COVID-19 originated in the United States, Italy and Spain. T cells, B-cell-depleted T cells, or PBMCs supplied cDNA or gDNA.

In the original workflow: Estimation of nucleated cell counts relied on the amplification of reference gene primers. Only in-frame clones appear in the TCRdb table, and some are missing; sequencing was by immunoSEQ multiplex PCR. That table furnishes V, J and clone size, whereas the DNA furnished D and trimming. This table holds fewer than 25,000 clones, around 86% found once. The length of the CDR3 is 14 residues. V shed 7 bases, J shed 2 bases, and the junction held 8 bases outside the gene matches. Germline assignment: CDR1 SNHLY and CDR2 FYNNEI. This sequence was found in a human donor with active COVID-19. The donor label of this sample is uncertain. The chain joins TRBV2 to TRBJ2-7, with TRBD2 matching over 7 bases. Sequencing input: peripheral blood. CDR3 in amino acids: CASMIAGYTYEQYF. The CDR3 region has the DNA TGTGCCAGCATGATAGCGGGCTATACCTACGAGCAGTACTTC.